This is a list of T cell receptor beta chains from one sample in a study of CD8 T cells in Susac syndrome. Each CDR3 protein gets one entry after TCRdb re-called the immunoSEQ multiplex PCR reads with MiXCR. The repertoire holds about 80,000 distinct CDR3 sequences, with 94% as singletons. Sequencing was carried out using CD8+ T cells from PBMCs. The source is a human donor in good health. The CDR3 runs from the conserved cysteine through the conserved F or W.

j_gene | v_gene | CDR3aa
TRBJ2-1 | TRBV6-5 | CASSYGGDLLADEQFF
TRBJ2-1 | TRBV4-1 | CASSQTTGIKTYNEQFF
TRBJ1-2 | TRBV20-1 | CSARRIGQGLANYGYTF
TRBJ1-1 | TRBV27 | CASSGGFGGGAEAFF
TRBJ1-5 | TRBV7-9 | CASRQENQPQHF
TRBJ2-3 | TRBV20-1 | CSASHGQDPSDTQYF
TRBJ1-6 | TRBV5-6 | CASSSRRQGDDNSPLHF
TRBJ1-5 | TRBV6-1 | CASSEIIRAGDNQPQHF
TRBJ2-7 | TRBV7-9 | CASSLNPGYEQYF
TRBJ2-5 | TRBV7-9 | CASSFPRDRLGETQYF
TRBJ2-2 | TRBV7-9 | CASIGFEGFRANTGELFF
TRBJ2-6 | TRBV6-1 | CASREIFGANVLTF
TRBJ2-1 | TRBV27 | CASSPGIEDEQFF
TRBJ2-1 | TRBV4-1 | CASSQVPGPSNEQFF
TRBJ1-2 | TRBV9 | CASSTRTYQGSHYGYTF
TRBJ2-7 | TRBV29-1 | CSVPSGENYEQYF
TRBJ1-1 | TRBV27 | CASSPHGNTEAFF
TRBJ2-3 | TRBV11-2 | CASSPPGAPSTDTQYF
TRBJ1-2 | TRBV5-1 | CASSLDNYGYTF
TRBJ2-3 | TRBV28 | CASREEGGPLDTQYF
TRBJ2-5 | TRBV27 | CASSLSRSGSETQYF
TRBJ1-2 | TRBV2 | CASREPIYGYTF
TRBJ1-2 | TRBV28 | CASSSWSGEGGYTF
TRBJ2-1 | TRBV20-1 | CSAGTSYNEQFF
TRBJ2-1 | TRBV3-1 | CASSTFAGADNEQFF
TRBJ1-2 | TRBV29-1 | CSVGGAFRDTHTGGYTF
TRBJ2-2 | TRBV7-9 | CASSPTWDHQAGELFF
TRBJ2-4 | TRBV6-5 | CASEGGQGNIQYF
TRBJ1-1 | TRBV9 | CASSVEEDWGTEAFF